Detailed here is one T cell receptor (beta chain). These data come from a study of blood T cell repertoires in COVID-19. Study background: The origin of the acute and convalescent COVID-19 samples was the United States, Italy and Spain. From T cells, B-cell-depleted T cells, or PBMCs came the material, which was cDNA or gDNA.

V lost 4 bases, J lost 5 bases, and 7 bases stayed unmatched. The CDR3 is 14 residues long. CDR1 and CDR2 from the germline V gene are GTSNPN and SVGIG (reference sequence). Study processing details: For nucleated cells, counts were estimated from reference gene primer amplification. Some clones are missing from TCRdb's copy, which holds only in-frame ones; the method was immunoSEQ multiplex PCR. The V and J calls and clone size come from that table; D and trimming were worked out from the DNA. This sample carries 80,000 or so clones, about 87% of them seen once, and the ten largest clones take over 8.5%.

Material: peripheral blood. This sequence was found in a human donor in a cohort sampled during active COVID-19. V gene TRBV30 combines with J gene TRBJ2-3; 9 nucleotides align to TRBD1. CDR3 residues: CAWNQPGQGDTQYF. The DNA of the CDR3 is TGTGCCTGGAACCAACCGGGACAGGGAGATACGCAGTATTTT.